Listed below are T cell receptor beta chains from one sample, sequenced in a study of CD4 T cells in relation to SARS-CoV-2 and coronaviruses. For these receptors, no antigen is known. The protocol was immunoSEQ multiplex PCR, while the TCRdb copy is restricted to in-frame clones and leaves out a portion. The data contain 9,000 to 15,000 clones, more than 75% of them singletons. Sample: CD4+ T cells from PBMCs, cultured in vitro. These receptors originate from a human donor in good health. Both conserved end residues are part of each CDR3. The D gene is left open where the match is weak. Clone size appears in some rows only: once, few, many, or a class for an expanded clone.

>TRBV7-3|TRBD1|TRBJ2-2|few
TGTGCCAGCAGCTCGACCTACAGGGGTACCGGCGGGGAGCTGTTTTTT
CASSSTYRGTGGELFF
>TRBV7-8|NA|TRBJ1-1|NA
TGTGCCAGCAGACCCTATGCGTCCAGGGGAGGCACTGAAGCTTTCTTT
CASRPYASRGGTEAFF
>TRBV7-9|NA|TRBJ2-3|NA
TGTGCCAGCAGCTTAGCGGGAGTTTTAACAGATACGCAGTATTTT
CASSLAGVLTDTQYF
>TRBV19|NA|TRBJ1-1|NA
TGTGCCAGTAGTACAGGGCTGAACACTGAAGCTTTCTTT
CASSTGLNTEAFF
>TRBV30|NA|TRBJ1-5|few
TGTGCCTGGAGCTTCGACAGCTTCAATCAGCCCCAGCATTTT
CAWSFDSFNQPQHF
>TRBV9|NA|TRBJ2-2|NA
TGTGCCAGCAGCTCCAAAACAAACACCGGGGAGCTGTTTTTT
CASSSKTNTGELFF
>TRBV7-2|NA|TRBJ2-1|NA
TGTGCCAGCAGCTTGAGGTCCAATGAGCAGTTCTTC
CASSLRSNEQFF
>TRBV7-2|NA|TRBJ2-3|NA
TGTGCCAGCAGCTTCCTGAGGGCCCAGATAACAGATACGCAGTATTTT
CASSFLRAQITDTQYF
>TRBV7-8|TRBD1|TRBJ2-7|NA
TGTGCCAGCAGCTTGGGGACAGGGAGGTACGAGCAGTACTTC
CASSLGTGRYEQYF
>TRBV7-2|TRBD2|TRBJ2-7|few
TGTGCCAGCAGCTTGACTAGCGGGGGGACCTACGAGCAGTACTTC
CASSLTSGGTYEQYF
>TRBV4-1|NA|TRBJ2-1|NA
TGCGCCAGCAGCCAAGTCGGGCGTCACTCCTACAATGAGCAGTTCTTC
CASSQVGRHSYNEQFF
>TRBV7-8|NA|TRBJ1-2|NA
TGTGCCAGCAGCCCAGGGATGGAGAGCTACACCTTC
CASSPGMESYTF
>TRBV2|TRBD2|TRBJ2-1|few
TGTGCCAGCATGGGCGGGAGGGCCCAAGGGAATGAGCAGTTCTTC
CASMGGRAQGNEQFF
>TRBV7-9|NA|TRBJ2-7|NA
TGTGCCAGCAGCACCGCGATTTACTACGAGCAGTACTTC
CASSTAIYYEQYF
>TRBV27|NA|TRBJ1-2|NA
TGTGCCAGCAGTTTCTCCCTAGGACATGGCTACACCTTC
CASSFSLGHGYTF
>TRBV7-2|TRBD2|TRBJ2-3|NA
TGTGCCAGCAGCCCAGTGGTGAACGGGAGGGCCAAAGATACGCAGTATTTT
CASSPVVNGRAKDTQYF
>TRBV6-2/TRBV6-3|NA|TRBJ1-5|NA
TGTGCCAGCAGTAAGCGACAGGATCATCAGCCCCAGCATTTT
CASSKRQDHQPQHF
>TRBV7-2|TRBD1|TRBJ1-2|once
TGTGCCAGCAGCTCTCAGGGGGGAGGTCTTGGCTACACCTTC
CASSSQGGGLGYTF
>TRBV25-1|NA|TRBJ1-3|once
TGTGCCAGCAGTATGACCGGAAACACCATATATTTT
CASSMTGNTIYF
>TRBV21-1|NA|TRBJ2-7|NA
TGTGCCAGCAGCAAGGCAGGCCACGAGCAGTACTTC
CASSKAGHEQYF
>TRBV7-8|NA|TRBJ2-3|NA
TGTGCCAGCAGCTTAGCTAACACAGATACGCAGTATTTT
CASSLANTDTQYF
>TRBV7-2|NA|TRBJ2-5|NA
TGTGCCAGCAGGGCTCCTGATGAGACCCAGTACTTC
CASRAPDETQYF
>TRBV25-1|NA|TRBJ1-1|NA
TGTGCCAGCAGTGAATATGCTAACGGGGGTGACACTGAAGCTTTCTTT
CASSEYANGGDTEAFF
>TRBV7-2|TRBD1|TRBJ2-7|few
TGTGCCAGCAGCTCACACCACCGGGACAGTCGGTACGAGCAGTACTTC
CASSSHHRDSRYEQYF
>TRBV5-8|NA|TRBJ2-3|NA
TGTGCCAGCAGCCCAGCACTAAGTCCTAGCACAGATACGCAGTATTTT
CASSPALSPSTDTQYF
>TRBV5-4|NA|TRBJ1-5|few
TGTGCCAGCAGCCCGGGGGGCGAGGGCAATCAGCCCCAGCATTTT
CASSPGGEGNQPQHF
>TRBV6-2/TRBV6-3|NA|TRBJ1-1|NA
TGTGCCAGCAGTAAAACCCTCAGGGCTGAAGCTTTCTTT
CASSKTLRAEAFF
>TRBV2|NA|TRBJ1-5|few
TGTGCCAGCAGTGTCTACCAGGACTATAGCAATCAGCCCCAGCATTTT
CASSVYQDYSNQPQHF
>TRBV25-1|TRBD2|TRBJ2-7|NA
TGTGCCAGCAGATCTAGCGGGAGTATTAACGAGCAGTACTTC
CASRSSGSINEQYF
>TRBV3-1/TRBV3-2|TRBD2|TRBJ2-7|few
TGTGCCAGCAGCCCCCCTGCGGGGGGGCCTCGGGACGAGCAGTACTTC
CASSPPAGGPRDEQYF
>TRBV9|TRBD1|TRBJ2-2|NA
TGTGCCAGCAGCGTCCCGGGACAGGGGAAGAACACCGGGGAGCTGTTTTTT
CASSVPGQGKNTGELFF
>TRBV11-2|TRBD1|TRBJ1-5|NA
TGTGCCAGCAGCAACGGACAGGGGGCAGCTCAGCCCCAGCATTTT
CASSNGQGAAQPQHF
>TRBV2|TRBD1|TRBJ2-4|NA
TGTGCCAGCAGTCCACAGGGGAGTTTGAACATTCAGTACTTC
CASSPQGSLNIQYF
>TRBV30|TRBD1|TRBJ1-2|once
TGTGCCTGGAAAGGGGACAGGAACTATGGCTACACCTTC
CAWKGDRNYGYTF
>TRBV3-1/TRBV3-2|TRBD2|TRBJ2-3|once
TGTGCCAGCAGCCACGGGAGACTAGCGGGGGGGTTGGAAGATACGCAGTATTTT
CASSHGRLAGGLEDTQYF
>TRBV13|NA|TRBJ2-3|NA
TGTGCCAGCAGCTTAGCAGTGTCTAGCACAGATACGCAGTATTTT
CASSLAVSSTDTQYF
>TRBV5-1|NA|TRBJ2-3|NA
TGCGCCAGCAGCTTGGTCAGGCTTGCCCCAGATACGCAGTATTTT
CASSLVRLAPDTQYF
>TRBV9|TRBD2|TRBJ2-2|NA
TGTGCCAGCAGCGTAGGATTCGGGGAGGGCCGTTGGACCGGGGAGCTGTTTTTT
CASSVGFGEGRWTGELFF
>TRBV6-2/TRBV6-3|NA|TRBJ2-7|NA
TGTGCCAGCAGTACCCGGGACGGGGTTTTTGGGCAGTACTTC
CASSTRDGVFGQYF
>TRBV19|NA|TRBJ2-2|NA
TGTGCCAGTAGTAGCTTAAGTTCCGGGGAGCTGTTTTTT
CASSSLSSGELFF
>TRBV5-4|NA|TRBJ2-3|NA
TGTGCCAGCACCTCTACCGTTGGCCTTAGCACAGATACGCAGTATTTT
CASTSTVGLSTDTQYF
>TRBV4-3|NA|TRBJ2-3|NA
TGCGCCAGTAGCCAAGATCAGGGGATTACGCAGTATTTT
CASSQDQGITQYF